The source of this T cell receptor beta chain is a study of T cells after yellow fever vaccination. Background on the study: The fractions with low cell numbers were processed using SMART-Seq v4 Ultra Low Input.

Production of TCR cDNA was by 5'RACE template switching, which also added a universal primer site and UMIs. Each CDR3 protein is one row after TCRdb ran MiXCR on the 5' RACE reads. This table has hundreds of thousands of distinct CDR3 sequences, 13% appearing once. There are 15 residues in the CDR3. Germline loops: CDR1 LGHNA, CDR2 YNFKEQ. Between the trimmed V and J ends, which lost 2 bases and 4 bases, there was a span of 15 bases. The study's findings and limits: Within FACS-sorted repertoires, abundant clonotypes contaminating from the bulk population could be present.

This clonotype turned up a few times. No antigen is known for it. The sequence came from a man between 25 and 39 years old who received the YFV17D yellow fever vaccine. This chain links TRBV4-2 with TRBJ2-7; D is ambiguous. The sequencing used PBMCs, collected on the day of the yellow fever booster vaccination. CDR3 bases: TGTGCCAGCAGCCAATCCCGAGGAGACTTTTACGAGCAGTACTTC. It codes for CASSQSRGDFYEQYF.